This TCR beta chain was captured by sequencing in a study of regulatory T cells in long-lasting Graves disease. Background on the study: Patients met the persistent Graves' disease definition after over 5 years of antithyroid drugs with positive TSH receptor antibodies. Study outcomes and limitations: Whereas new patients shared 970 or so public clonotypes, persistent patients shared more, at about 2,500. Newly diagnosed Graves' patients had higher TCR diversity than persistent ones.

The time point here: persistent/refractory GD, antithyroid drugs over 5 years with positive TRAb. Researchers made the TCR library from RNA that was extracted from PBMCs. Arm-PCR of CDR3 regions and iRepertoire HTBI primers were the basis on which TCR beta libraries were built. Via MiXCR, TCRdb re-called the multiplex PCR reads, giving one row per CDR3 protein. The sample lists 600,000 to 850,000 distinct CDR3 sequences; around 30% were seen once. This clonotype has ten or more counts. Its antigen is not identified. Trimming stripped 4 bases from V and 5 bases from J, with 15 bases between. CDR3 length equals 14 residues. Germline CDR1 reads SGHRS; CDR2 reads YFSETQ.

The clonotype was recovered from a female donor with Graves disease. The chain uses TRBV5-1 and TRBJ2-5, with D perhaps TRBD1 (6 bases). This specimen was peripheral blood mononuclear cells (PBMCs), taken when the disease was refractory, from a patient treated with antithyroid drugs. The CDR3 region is CASSLWTAAETQYF. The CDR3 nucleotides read TGCGCCAGCAGCCTCTGGACAGCGGCGGAGACCCAGTACTTC.